A selection of T cell receptor beta chains follows, all from one sample in a study of human T cells and chemical hapten exposure. TCRdb used MiXCR to reprocess the RACE reads, holding one entry per CDR3 protein. This sample has 45,000 to 70,000 distinct CDR3 sequences; 9% to 9.5% occur once, and the top ten carry about an eighth. The source material was whole blood, sampled in connection with sensitization to the hapten diphenylcyclopropenone (DPC). The receptors derive from a woman between 40 and 50 years old with alopecia areata. Some clones in this sample may be carry-over from other donors' samples. CDR3s include the opening cysteine and the closing phenylalanine or tryptophan. The D gene is left open where the match is weak. Size is stated for part of the rows, as once, few or many counts, or as a class when the clone is expanded.

size	V	J	D	DNA	CDR3
many	TRBV7-2	TRBJ1-5	TRBD1	TGTGCCAGCAGTCCGACAGGGCCCCAGCCCCAGCATTTT	CASSPTGPQPQHF
NA	TRBV5-1	TRBJ2-2	TRBD1	TGCGCCAGCAGTTCTACAGGGGGCAGCAGCACCGGGGAGCTGTTTTTT	CASSSTGGSSTGELFF
many	TRBV3-1	TRBJ2-6	TRBD1	TGTGCCAGCAGCCACCTGGGGGACAGAAGCTCTGGGGCCAACGTCCTGACTTTC	CASSHLGDRSSGANVLTF
many	TRBV20-1	TRBJ1-5	TRBD1	TGCAGTGCCCGGGACAGGGGCGGCAATCAGCCCCAGCATTTT	CSARDRGGNQPQHF
NA	TRBV20-1	TRBJ1-5	NA	TGCAGTGCTATCCGCCAGGGAAGCAATCAGCCCCAGCATTTT	CSAIRQGSNQPQHF
many	TRBV6-6	TRBJ1-1	TRBD1	TGTGCCAGCAGCCGGACAGGACGAACTGAAGCTTTCTTT	CASSRTGRTEAFF
few	TRBV30	TRBJ2-6	NA	TGTGCCTGCCTAAAGGGGGAGTCTGGGGCCAACGTCCTGACTTTC	CACLKGESGANVLTF
many	TRBV12-3/TRBV12-4	TRBJ2-3	NA	TGTGCCAGCAGCTCGGCTTTCCCGCAGTATTTT	CASSSAFPQYF
NA	TRBV6-5	TRBJ2-2	NA	TGTGCCAGCAGTTACAAAATCACCGGGGAGCTGTTTTTT	CASSYKITGELFF
NA	TRBV2	TRBJ2-3	NA	TGTGCCAGCTACACAGGATTAACAGATACGCAGTATTTT	CASYTGLTDTQYF